Listed here are 13 T cell receptor beta chains from one sample, sequenced in a study of metastatic and nonmetastatic thyroid tumors (dated by TCRdb to between 2020 and 2021). The library was made by PCR. The sequencer listed for this sample is Illumina HiSeq 4000. TCRdb ran its own pipeline on the public reads, namely fastp trimming at Q25 and MiXCR clone calling, and kept in-frame beta chains. In all, the sample holds roughly 98,000 clones, and just under 15% of those were seen once. The ten largest clones represent 3.6% of the sample. None of the patients had been given any treatment before thyroid surgery. Sequenced material: blood. The source of these receptors is a female donor with papillary thyroid cancer or a benign thyroid nodule (not recorded which). Some clones in this sample may be carry-over from other donors' samples.

This clone was seen many times. The genes are TRBV4-1 and TRBJ2-2; D tentatively fits TRBD1 or TRBD2 (7 bases each). V was shortened by 1 base and J by 3 bases, with 15 bases between the two germline ends. The V gene's germline CDR1 is MGHRA and CDR2 YSYEKL. This CDR3 contains 17 residues. This chain's CDR3 is CASSQAAGGGDTGELFF. In DNA form, the CDR3 reads TGCGCCAGCAGCCAAGCCGCAGGGGGAGGGGACACCGGGGAGCTGTTTTTT.

About this clone itself: Mismatch with germline at one junction end may stem from a read error. V usage is TRBV10-3 and J usage is TRBJ2-1, with D maybe TRBD1 (6 bases). This CDR3 spans 17 amino acids. In germline, CDR1 is ENHRY, CDR2 SYGVKD. The CDR3, as DNA: TGTGCCATCAATGAGGGCTGGGGGCGGCTCTCCTACAATGAGCAGTTCTTC. This encodes CAINEGWGRLSYNEQFF.

At least ten counts were recorded for this clone. V gene TRBV9 combines with J gene TRBJ2-1; D is ambiguous. Germline assignment: CDR1 SGDLS and CDR2 YYNGEE. V was clipped by 0 bases and J by 5 bases, with 6 bases between them. This CDR3 is 13 amino acids long. The CDR3 DNA reads TGTGCCAGCAGCGTAGGGTGGGACAATGAGCAGTTCTTC. Translation gives CASSVGWDNEQFF. The complete variable domain, with remaining parts taken from reference TRBV9 and TRBJ2-1, reads DSGVTQTPKHLITATGQRVTLRCSPRSGDLSVYWYQQSLDQGLQFLIQYYNGEERAKGNILERFSAQQFPDLHSELNLSSLELGDSALYFCASSVGWDNEQFFGPGTRLTVL.

This clone was counted many times. This chain joins TRBV30 and TRBJ1-2, with 8 bases that match TRBD1. The CDR3 covers 15 residues. V lost 2 bases, J lost 5 bases, and 10 bases stayed unmatched. Germline V gene lookup returns CDR1 GTSNPN and CDR2 SVGIG (reference sequence). The CDR3 nucleotides are TGTGCCTGGAGTAGGCAGGGGGCCCTGAAATATGGCTACACCTTC. Amino acid sequence: CAWSRQGALKYGYTF.

V gene TRBV6-2 or TRBV6-3 combines with J gene TRBJ2-7; 7 bases are shared with TRBD1. The CDR3 is made up of 14 amino acids. Unmatched junction bases numbered 10, after V lost 7 bases and J lost 4 bases. Per germline, CDR1 MNHEY and CDR2 SVGEGT. This CDR3 is CASIETGLCYEQYF. The CDR3 coding sequence is TGTGCCAGCATCGAGACAGGGTTGTGTTACGAGCAGTACTTC.

This clone was observed many times. The chain carries TRBV25-1 and TRBJ2-7; TRBD1 is a possible D gene (5 bases). Germline loops: CDR1 MGHDK, CDR2 SYGVNS. CDR3 length equals 13 residues. V shed 8 bases and J shed 4 bases, with 15 bases lying between them. The CDR3 DNA reads as TGTGCCAGCGGCAGGGATAGTGTTTACGAGCAGTACTTC. This codes for CASGRDSVYEQYF.

With respect to this clone: Just one base apart from a much larger clone, this may be a read error. Within the sample, other DNA sequences also encode this same CDR3. This chain connects TRBV2 to TRBJ2-3, with D possibly matching TRBD2 (5 bases). V was cut by 3 bases and J by 6 bases, with 16 bases left in between. This CDR3 is 15 amino acids long. Germline V CDR1 and CDR2: SNHLY, FYNNEI. This chain's CDR3 is CASSDLAGSADTQYF. The DNA of the CDR3 is TGTGCCAGCAGTGACCTTGCCGGTAGCGCGGATACGCAGTATTTT.

This clone was counted only a few times. This may be a read error: a much more frequent sequence differs by one nucleotide. The V call is TRBV7-9, the J call TRBJ1-1; 7 bases are a match to TRBD1. Germline CDR1 reads SEHNR; CDR2 reads FQNEAQ (reference sequence). This CDR3 is 14 amino acids long. CDR3 region: CASGLGQVDTEAFF. As DNA, the CDR3 is TGTGCCAGCGGCTTAGGACAGGTCGACACTGAAGCTTTCTTT. The full variable domain, its missing parts supplied by reference TRBV7-9 and TRBJ1-1, is DTGVSQNPRHKITKRGQNVTFRCDPISEHNRLYWYRQTLGQGPEFLTYFQNEAQLEKSRLLSDRFSAERPKGSFSTLEIQRTEQGDSAMYLCASGLGQVDTEAFFGQGTRLTVV.

This clone was counted ten times or more. This chain joins TRBV6-5 and TRBJ2-3, with D hard to call. The CDR3 runs 15 residues. CDR1 MNHEY and CDR2 SVGAGI come from the germline V gene. V lost 2 bases and J lost 3, with 12 bases in between. The CDR3 sequence is CASSYPFQLTDTQYF. The CDR3 DNA follows: TGTGCCAGCAGTTACCCCTTTCAGCTAACAGATACGCAGTATTTT.

This clone was recorded at least ten times. The chain carries TRBV6-5 and TRBJ2-1; 10 positions match TRBD2. Trimming cost V 0 bases and J 7 bases; bases outside gene matches: 12. Germline V gives CDR1 MNHEY, CDR2 SVGAGI. This CDR3 comprises 18 residues. The CDR3 sequence is CASSYSALAGAFGNEQFF. CDR3 in DNA: TGTGCCAGCAGTTACTCAGCTCTAGCGGGGGCCTTCGGAAATGAGCAGTTCTTC.

The CDR3 protein is CASSSPAGAGGNTIYF. CDR3 nucleotide sequence: TGTGCCAGCAGTTCGCCCGCAGGGGCGGGAGGAAACACCATATATTTT. V is TRBV28 and J is TRBJ1-3, with D tentatively TRBD1 (6 bases). Germline V gives CDR1 MDHEN, CDR2 SYDVKM. V was pared by 4 bases and J by 4 bases, with 17 bases between. The CDR3 is 16 residues long.

The CDR3 loop is CAWSVHRVPQPQHF. CDR3 sequence (DNA): TGTGCCTGGAGTGTACACAGGGTACCTCAGCCCCAGCATTTT. The chain recombines TRBV30 with TRBJ1-5; maybe TRBD1 (6 bases). This CDR3 region has 14 residues. V gave up 0 bases and J gave up 6 bases, with 12 bases separating them. Germline CDR1 reads GTSNPN; CDR2 reads SVGIG (reference sequence). Using reference TRBV30 and TRBJ1-5 for the parts outside the CDR3, the full variable domain is SQTIHQWPATLVQPVGSPLSLECTVEGTSNPNLYWYRQAAGRGLQLLFYSVGIGQISSEVPQNLSASRPQDRQFILSSKKLLLSDSGFYLCAWSVHRVPQPQHFGDGTRLSIL.

This clone was detected ten times or more. This chain joins TRBV6-2 or TRBV6-3 and TRBJ2-7; D ambiguous. The germline gives CDR1 MNHEY, CDR2 SVGEGT. The CDR3 consists of 13 residues. V shed 7 bases and J shed 4 bases, with 14 bases lying between them. The chain's CDR3 is CASTKANSYEQYF. DNA of the CDR3: TGTGCCAGCACTAAAGCGAACTCATACGAGCAGTACTTC.